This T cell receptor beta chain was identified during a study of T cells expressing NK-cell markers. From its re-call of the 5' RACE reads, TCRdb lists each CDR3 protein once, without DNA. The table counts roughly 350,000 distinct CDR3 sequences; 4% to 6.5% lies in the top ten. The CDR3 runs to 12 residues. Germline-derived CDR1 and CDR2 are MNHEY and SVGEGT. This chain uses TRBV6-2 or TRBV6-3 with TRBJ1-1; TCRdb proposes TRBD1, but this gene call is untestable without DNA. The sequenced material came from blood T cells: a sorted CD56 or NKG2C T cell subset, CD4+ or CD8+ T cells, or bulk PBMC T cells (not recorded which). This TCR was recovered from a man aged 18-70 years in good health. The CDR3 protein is CATRRGNTEAFF.